This T cell receptor (beta chain) appears in the sequencing data of a study of cytomegalovirus exposure and HLA in healthy donors. The study, taken as a whole, reports: The classifier reportedly diagnosed cytomegalovirus status with high sensitivity and specificity.

Germline V gene sequence: CDR1 MNHNS, CDR2 SASEGT. The CDR3 consists of 12 residues. This clone was counted a few times. As yet, its antigen is unknown. At one end the junction does not follow the germline gene, possibly because of a read error. The PCR employed 60 Vbeta primers together with 13 Jbeta primers. Here immunoSEQ multiplex PCR was the method, and the copy in TCRdb shows in-frame clones only, minus some. The sample records roughly 110,000 clones, less than 85% being singletons. The source material was PBMCs. V gene TRBV6-1 combines with J gene TRBJ1-3; D is unresolved. The sequence was obtained from a man in his 60s in good health and CMV-seronegative. As DNA, the CDR3 is TGTGCCAGCAGTGAAGCCCGGAGGATAACTTCGTTT. Encoded protein: CASSEARRITSF.